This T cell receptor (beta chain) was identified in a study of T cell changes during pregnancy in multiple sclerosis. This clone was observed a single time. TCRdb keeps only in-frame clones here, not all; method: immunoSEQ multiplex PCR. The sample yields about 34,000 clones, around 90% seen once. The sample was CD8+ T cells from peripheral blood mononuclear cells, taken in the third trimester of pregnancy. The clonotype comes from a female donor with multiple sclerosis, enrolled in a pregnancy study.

As DNA, the CDR3 is TGTGCCAGCAGCTCACCGGGACTAGCGGCTAATGAGCAGTTCTTC. Its translation is CASSSPGLAANEQFF. V and J are TRBV7-9 and TRBJ2-1; 11 bases align to TRBD2. The trim removed 4 bases at V and 7 bases at J, leaving 6 bases unmatched. Germline CDR1 SEHNR, CDR2 FQNEAQ (reference sequence). The CDR3 covers 15 residues.